This entry concerns a single TCR beta chain. These data come from a study of blood T cell repertoires in COVID-19. The Seattle patients, enrolled during active infection, were followed longitudinally. Repertoires were generated with immunoSEQ multiplex PCR, while TCRdb's copy carries only in-frame clones and drops some. The sample contains around 28,000 clones, 70% to 90% of which appear only once. The CDR3 totals 17 residues. The sequence was collected from a woman of 80 years or more with COVID-19, enrolled during active disease. J is TRBJ2-7 and V is TRBV7-5; no DNA check was done on the table's D call, TRBD1. TRBV7-5 is labeled a pseudogene. Specimen: peripheral blood. In DNA, the CDR3 is TGTGCCAGAAGCTTAGCTCAACAGGGGGCGAAATCCTACGAGCAGTACTTC. This sequence encodes CARSLAQQGAKSYEQYF.